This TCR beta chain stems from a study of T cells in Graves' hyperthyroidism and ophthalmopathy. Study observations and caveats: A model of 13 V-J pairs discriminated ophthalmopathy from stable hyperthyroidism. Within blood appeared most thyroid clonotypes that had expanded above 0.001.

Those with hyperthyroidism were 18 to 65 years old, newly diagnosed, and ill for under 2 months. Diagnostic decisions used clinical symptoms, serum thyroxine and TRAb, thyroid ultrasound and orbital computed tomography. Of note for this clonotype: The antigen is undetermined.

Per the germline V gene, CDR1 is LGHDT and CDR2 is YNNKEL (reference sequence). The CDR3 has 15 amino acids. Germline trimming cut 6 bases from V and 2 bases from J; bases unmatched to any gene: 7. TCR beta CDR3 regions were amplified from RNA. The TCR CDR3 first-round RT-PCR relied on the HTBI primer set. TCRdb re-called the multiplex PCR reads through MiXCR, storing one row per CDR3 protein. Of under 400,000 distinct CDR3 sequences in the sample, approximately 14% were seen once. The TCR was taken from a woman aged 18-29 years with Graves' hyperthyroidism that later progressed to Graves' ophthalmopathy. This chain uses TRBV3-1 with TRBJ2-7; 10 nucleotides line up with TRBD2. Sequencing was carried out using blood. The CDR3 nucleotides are TGTGCCAGCAGAAAAGAGCGGGAGGGCCCCTACGAGCAGTACTTC. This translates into CASRKEREGPYEQYF.